Reported below is one T cell receptor (beta chain). The antigen it binds to is not known. A read error may account for a junction end that differs from germline. This sample is drawn from a study of cytomegalovirus exposure and HLA in healthy donors (dated by TCRdb to about 2017). Regarding the complete study: An earlier analysis of some 500 of the donors reported 250 to 300 Gb of sequence data and 117 million unique TCR beta sequences from around 200 million T cells. An early release that covered 500 to 800 HLA-typed donors contained about 290 gigabases of sequencing data and tens of millions of unique TCR sequences. The genetic ancestry cluster associated with self-reported Caucasian donors included 80% to 90% of the approximately 410 genotyped donors. The aim of the study was to test whether cataloging public T cell receptors could identify signatures of past pathogen exposure. The T cell repertoires of around 670 subjects were profiled by immunosequencing and related to cytomegalovirus serostatus. A separate validation cohort of 100 to 150 different subjects was used in addition to the 666-subject first cohort. High-throughput TCR immunosequencing, statistical association of individual TCRs with disease status, and machine learning were combined to predict cytomegalovirus infection status. In a later analysis, previously published TCR beta repertoires from 500 to 750 donors were re-analyzed and high-resolution HLA genotyping was added so that TCR occurrence patterns could be studied. Rather than drawing on any new phenotypic data, the later analysis identified candidate immune exposures from TCR beta sequences and the way those sequences occurred across donors. To decide whether each TCR beta V gene segment behaved as functional or pseudogenic, an earlier analysis of 587 of the donors relied on high-throughput TCR beta sequencing. Alongside the repertoire data, information on donor age, sex, ethnicity and CMV serostatus was compiled. In a later genetic analysis, genome-wide SNP genotypes for about three fifths of the 666 donors were used, and that subset was treated as a discovery cohort. All discovery cohort repertoires had been generated on a single sequencing platform. Class I and class II HLA loci were covered by the typing at four-digit resolution. Typing coverage varied by locus: roughly 620-640 donors for A, B, C, DRB1 and DQB1; under 550 for DQA1; over 600 for DPA1; 450 to 480 for DPB1. About 5 DR-DQ haplotypes were handled as single units for association and clustering, since linkage in the cohort was strong. Across around 400 genotyped donors of the cohort, an average of about 220,000 unique TCR beta nucleotide sequences per donor were sequenced, and approximately 17% of those sequences were non-productive. What the work shows at the level of the full study, not this receptor alone: Compared with equally common non-associated chains, HLA-associated TCR beta chains in a later analysis were more clonally expanded and had lower generation probabilities. Cytomegalovirus status was reported to be diagnosed by the classifier with high specificity and sensitivity in both the original and validation cohorts. Immune exposure information for the cohort was limited to CMV serostatus. According to a later genetic analysis, donors in an Asian-associated ancestry cluster had fewer N-insertions in productive TCRs than the approximately 700-donor mean. Because HLA typing was unavailable for some donors at each locus, only the typed subset was used in association tests. A later analysis reported that several top co-occurrence clusters appeared linked to parvovirus B19, influenza, CMV and Epstein-Barr virus. Linkage disequilibrium might explain the correlated functional status among segregating V segments, but an unknown experimental factor could not be excluded. Specific HLA alleles were associated with 18,000 or so TCR beta sequences at a false discovery rate of 0.05 in a later analysis. In a later analysis, TCR association rates were found to vary across HLA loci, with the most associated TCRs seen for DRB1 alleles and the fewest for HLA-C alleles. A further reported finding was that TCR beta sequences accurately predicted the HLA-A and HLA-B alleles for most subjects in the first cohort. A later analysis found that most CMV-associated TCR beta chains appeared HLA-restricted, with HLA associations seemingly driven largely by CMV exposure. Assigning TCR associations to individual alleles was difficult when HLA alleles, especially DR and DQ, strongly co-occurred. Some IMGT-functional V segments, including TRBV6-2 and TRBV6-3, could not be told apart with the 87-base-pair reads, so those segments were excluded. The earlier analysis of about 600 of the donors excluded some 15 rarely observed V segments, including chromosome 9 orphons, because counts were too low. In an earlier analysis of more than 450 of the donors, most TCR beta V segments were observed in productive rearrangements about 90% or about 30% of the time, broadly matching IMGT annotations. A few of the identified cytomegalovirus-associated TCR beta chains were confirmed in vitro to be specific for cytomegalovirus antigens. The authors suggested that the approach could potentially be generalized to other disease states and immunological phenotypes. In this cohort, only TCR beta chains were sequenced, and detectable features were limited by the absence of alpha or paired-chain data. The study gave a list of about 160 TCR beta chains associated with cytomegalovirus. Roughly uniform sequencing depth across donors was assumed in presence/absence analyses, although this assumption may not hold. A later genetic analysis associated a missense DCLRE1C variant with V-gene and J-gene trimming of TCR beta chains, and an independent cohort replicated the association. Most TCR sequences were seen in very few donors, while some public TCRs were found in many individuals. A cluster of highly shared sequence variants was judged likely to be a technical artifact of the sequencing pipeline.

In total, approximately 690 healthy bone marrow donors made up the cohort. Cohort members were all nominally healthy when sampled, although unrecorded immune exposures were likely present. CMV serostatus was positive for almost 300 and negative for about 50% of the roughly 700 cohort members, and was not recorded for this donor. A peripheral blood sample was collected from each donor, and TCR beta sequencing was performed on peripheral blood mononuclear cells. The Qiagen DNeasy Blood Extraction Kit was used to extract genomic DNA from the blood cell samples. According to the germline V gene (reference sequence), CDR1 reads SEHNR and CDR2 reads FQNEAQ. The CDR3, cysteine through phenylalanine, is 17 amino acids long. Just CDR3 DNA is preserved here, 51 bases in frame from base 1. The method behind the library was the immunoSEQ multiplex PCR assay. A mixture of 60 forward primers for TCR Vbeta segments and 13 reverse primers for TCR Jbeta segments was used in the multiplex PCR. Amplification of the CDR3 region of rearranged TCR beta genes was performed with a multiplex PCR assay on genomic DNA. The Illumina HiSeq System was used to sequence the amplified TCR beta libraries as 87-base-pair reads. As for how the authors treated the data: Across the 670 or so repertoires, a later analysis counted roughly 77 million unique TCR beta chains, roughly 11 million of which were shared by at least two donors. To remove PCR and sequencing errors, raw reads were error-corrected and collapsed into unique sequences using a nearest-neighbor algorithm that merged closely related sequences. CDR3 sequences were aligned to IMGT reference sequences to assign V, D and J gene segments. For a sequence to be retained, at least a six-nucleotide match to both a V gene segment and a J gene segment was required. Rearrangements were classified as productive when the CDR3 lacked stop codons and remained in frame with V and J, and all other rearrangements were classified as non-productive. CDR3 was defined by IMGT convention, running from the second conserved V-encoded cysteine to the conserved J-encoded phenylalanine. Sequences without an unambiguous match to a single V gene segment were excluded from the earlier analysis of approximately 600 of the donors. An earlier analysis of several hundred of the donors called V segments functional above 56.7% productive rearrangements and segregating when the between-donor standard deviation exceeded 5%. To diagnose cytomegalovirus status from the catalog of TCR beta chain sequences, a statistical classification framework was built. V and J gene assignment, in a later analysis, came from comparing TCR nucleotide sequences with IMGT/GENE-DB human TR gene sequences. A later analysis assigned CDR3 sequences and most-parsimonious VDJ recombination scenarios with the TCRdist pipeline. In a later analysis, each TCR beta chain was defined by its CDR3 amino acid sequence together with its V-gene family, and reads without a unique V-gene family were excluded. A later analysis removed 500 to 650 highly shared, low-generation-probability nucleotide sequences to deal with suspected cross-contamination and a sequencing artifact. In a later analysis, a clonal expansion index for each public chain was calculated from normalized within-repertoire ranks of inferred template counts. In a later analysis, generation probabilities were computed with a VDJ recombination model fitted to out-of-frame rearrangements, and the resulting probabilities were checked against IGoR. A later analysis scored TCR-TCR, TCR-HLA and TCR-CMV co-occurrence with hypergeometric tests, applying a repertoire-size bias correction to TCR pairs. To estimate false discovery rates, a later analysis permuted the HLA or CMV assignments 20 times. In a later analysis, co-occurring TCRs were grouped using DBSCAN, with TCRdist sequence similarity added in when clustering inside HLA-allele-positive subsets. Co-occurrence clustering excluded repertoires with fewer than 30,000 or more than 120,000 public chains, plus five with anomalous nucleotide sharing. TCRdb took this table from immuneACCESS and kept in-frame rearrangements with V and J called. Such tables lack part of the clones; where checked against another copy, unresolved V genes explain under half of the gap, and the rest is unexplained. V, J and clone size reflect that table, while D and trimming were determined from the DNA. For this sample there are 84,000 or so clones; over 75% appear just once. The ten largest clones add up to roughly an eighth of the sample.

Sequenced material: PBMCs. The chain uses TRBV7-9 and TRBJ2-1; TRBD2 lines up with 13 middle nucleotides. The clonotype was recovered from a human donor in good health. CDR3 reads: CASIAYLPGLAGNVQFF. The nucleotide sequence reads TGTGCCAGCATAGCCTACCTACCGGGACTAGCGGGAAATGTGCAGTTCTTC.